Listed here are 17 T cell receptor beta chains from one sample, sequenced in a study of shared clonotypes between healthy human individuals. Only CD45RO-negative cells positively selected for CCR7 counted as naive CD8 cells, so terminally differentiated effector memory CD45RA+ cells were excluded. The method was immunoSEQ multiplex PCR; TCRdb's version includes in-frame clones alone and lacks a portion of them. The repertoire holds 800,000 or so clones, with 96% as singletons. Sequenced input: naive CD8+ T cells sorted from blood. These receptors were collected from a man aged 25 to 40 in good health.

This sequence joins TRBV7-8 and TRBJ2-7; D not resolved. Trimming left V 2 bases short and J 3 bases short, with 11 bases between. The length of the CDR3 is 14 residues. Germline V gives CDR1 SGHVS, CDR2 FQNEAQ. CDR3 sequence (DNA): TGTGCCAGCAGCTTAATAGGCCAAGACTACGAGCAGTACTTC. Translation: CASSLIGQDYEQYF. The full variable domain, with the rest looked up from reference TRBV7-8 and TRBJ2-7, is GAGVSQSPRYKVAKRGQDVALRCDPISGHVSLFWYQQALGQGPEFLTYFQNEAQLDKSGLPSDRFFAERPEGSVSTLKIQRTQQEDSAVYLCASSLIGQDYEQYFGPGTRLTVT.

The CDR3 protein is CASSLRLAEHYEQYF. In DNA, the CDR3 is TGTGCCAGCAGTTTGAGACTAGCCGAACATTACGAGCAGTACTTC. The chain has TRBV27 and TRBJ2-7; 7 nucleotides line up with TRBD2. Trimming cost V 3 bases and J 4 bases; bases outside gene matches: 9. Germline-derived CDR1 and CDR2 are MNHEY and SMNVEV (reference sequence). This CDR3 comprises 15 residues.

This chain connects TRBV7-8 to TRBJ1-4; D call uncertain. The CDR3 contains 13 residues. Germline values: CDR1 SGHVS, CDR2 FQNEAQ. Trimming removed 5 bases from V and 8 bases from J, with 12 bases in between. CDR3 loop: CASSLYPREKLFF. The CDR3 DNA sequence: TGTGCCAGCAGCCTTTATCCTAGGGAAAAACTGTTTTTT.

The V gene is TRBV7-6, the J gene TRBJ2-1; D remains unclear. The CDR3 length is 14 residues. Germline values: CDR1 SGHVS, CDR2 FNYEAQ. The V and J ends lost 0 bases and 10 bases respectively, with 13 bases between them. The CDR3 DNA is TGTGCCAGCAGCTTAGCGCTGGCAGTCGACGAGCAGTTCTTC. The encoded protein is CASSLALAVDEQFF.

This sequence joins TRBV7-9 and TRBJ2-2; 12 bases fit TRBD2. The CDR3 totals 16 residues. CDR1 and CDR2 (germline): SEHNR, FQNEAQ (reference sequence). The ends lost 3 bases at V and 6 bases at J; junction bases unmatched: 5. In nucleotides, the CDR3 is TGTGCCAGCAGCTTTTCCGGGACTAGCGGGTCCGGGGAGCTGTTTTTT. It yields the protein CASSFSGTSGSGELFF.

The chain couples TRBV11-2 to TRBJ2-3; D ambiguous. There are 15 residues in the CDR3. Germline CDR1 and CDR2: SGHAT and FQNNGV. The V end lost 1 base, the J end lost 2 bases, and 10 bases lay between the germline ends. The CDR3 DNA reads TGTGCCAGCAGCTTAGGCCCTTCCGACACAGATACGCAGTATTTT. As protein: CASSLGPSDTDTQYF.

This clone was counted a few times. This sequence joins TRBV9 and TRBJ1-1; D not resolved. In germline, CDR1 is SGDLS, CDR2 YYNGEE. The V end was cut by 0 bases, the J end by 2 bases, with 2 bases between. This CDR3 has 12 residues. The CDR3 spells CASSVVNTEAFF. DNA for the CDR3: TGTGCCAGCAGCGTAGTTAACACTGAAGCTTTCTTT. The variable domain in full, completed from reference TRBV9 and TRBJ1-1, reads DSGVTQTPKHLITATGQRVTLRCSPRSGDLSVYWYQQSLDQGLQFLIQYYNGEERAKGNILERFSAQQFPDLHSELNLSSLELGDSALYFCASSVVNTEAFFGQGTRLTVV.

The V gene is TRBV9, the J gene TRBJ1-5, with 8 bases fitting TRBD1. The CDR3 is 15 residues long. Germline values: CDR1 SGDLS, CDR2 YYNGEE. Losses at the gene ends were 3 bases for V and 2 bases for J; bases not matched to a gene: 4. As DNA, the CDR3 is TGTGCCAGCAGCGAGGGACAGGAGGGCAATCAGCCCCAGCATTTT. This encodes CASSEGQEGNQPQHF.

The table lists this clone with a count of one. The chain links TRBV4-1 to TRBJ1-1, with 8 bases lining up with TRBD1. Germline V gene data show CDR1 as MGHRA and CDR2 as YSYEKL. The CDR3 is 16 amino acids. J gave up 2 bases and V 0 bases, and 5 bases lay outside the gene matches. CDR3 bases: TGCGCCAGCAGCCAAGAGCCAGGGGGCTTAAACACTGAAGCTTTCTTT. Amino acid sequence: CASSQEPGGLNTEAFF.

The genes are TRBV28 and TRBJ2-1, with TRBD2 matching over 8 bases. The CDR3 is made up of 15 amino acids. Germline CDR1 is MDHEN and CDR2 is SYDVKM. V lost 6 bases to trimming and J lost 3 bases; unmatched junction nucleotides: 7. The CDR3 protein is CASRGREGRYNEQFF. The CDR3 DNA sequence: TGTGCCAGCAGGGGCCGGGAGGGCCGCTACAATGAGCAGTTCTTC.

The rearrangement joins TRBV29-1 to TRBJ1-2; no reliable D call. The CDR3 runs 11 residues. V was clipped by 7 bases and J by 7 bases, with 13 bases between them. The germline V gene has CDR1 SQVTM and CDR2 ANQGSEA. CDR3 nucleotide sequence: TGCAGCGCCGTTATGAAGGTTGGCTACACCTTC. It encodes CSAVMKVGYTF.

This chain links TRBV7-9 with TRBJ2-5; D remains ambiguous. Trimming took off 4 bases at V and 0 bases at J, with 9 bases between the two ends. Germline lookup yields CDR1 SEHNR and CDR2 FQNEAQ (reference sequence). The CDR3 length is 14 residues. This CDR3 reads CASSYDLNQETQYF. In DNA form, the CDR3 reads TGTGCCAGCAGCTACGACCTAAACCAAGAGACCCAGTACTTC.

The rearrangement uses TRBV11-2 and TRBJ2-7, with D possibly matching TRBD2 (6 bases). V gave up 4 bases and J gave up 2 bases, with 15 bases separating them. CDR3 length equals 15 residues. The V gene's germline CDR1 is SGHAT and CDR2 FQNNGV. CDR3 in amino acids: CASSSAGSPTYEQYF. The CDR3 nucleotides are TGTGCCAGCAGCTCTGCGGGGTCCCCTACCTACGAGCAGTACTTC.

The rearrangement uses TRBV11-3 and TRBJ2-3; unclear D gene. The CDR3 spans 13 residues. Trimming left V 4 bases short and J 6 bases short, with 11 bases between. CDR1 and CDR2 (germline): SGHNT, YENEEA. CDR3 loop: CASSSSQYDTQYF. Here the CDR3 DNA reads TGTGCCAGCAGCTCTTCCCAGTACGATACGCAGTATTTT.

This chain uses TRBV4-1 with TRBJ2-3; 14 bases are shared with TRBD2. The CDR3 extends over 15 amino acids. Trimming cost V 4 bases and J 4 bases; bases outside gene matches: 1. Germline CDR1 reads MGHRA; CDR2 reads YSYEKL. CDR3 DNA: TGCGCCAGCAGCCTGGGACTAGCGGGAGCAGATACGCAGTATTTT. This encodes CASSLGLAGADTQYF.

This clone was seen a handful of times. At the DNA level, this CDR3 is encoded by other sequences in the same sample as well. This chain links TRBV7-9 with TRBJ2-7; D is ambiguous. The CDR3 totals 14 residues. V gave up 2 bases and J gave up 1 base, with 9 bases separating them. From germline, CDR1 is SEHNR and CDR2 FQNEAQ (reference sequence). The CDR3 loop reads CASSLLETSYEQYF. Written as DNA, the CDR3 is TGTGCCAGCAGCTTACTGGAAACGTCCTACGAGCAGTACTTC.

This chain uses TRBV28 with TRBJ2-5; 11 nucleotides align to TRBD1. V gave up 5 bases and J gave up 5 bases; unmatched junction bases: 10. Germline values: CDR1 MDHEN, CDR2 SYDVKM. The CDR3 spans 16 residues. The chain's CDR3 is CASSPPGQGVVETQYF. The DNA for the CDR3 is TGTGCCAGCAGTCCCCCGGGACAGGGGGTGGTTGAGACCCAGTACTTC.